This T cell receptor beta chain stems from a study of T cell repertoires in cytomegalovirus infection. Study information: A matching HLA type, together with CMV infection, was signaled by public TCR beta signatures.

The CDR3 has 15 residues. V gave up 1 base and J gave up 3 bases, with 13 bases separating them. Per germline, CDR1 SGHAT and CDR2 FQNNGV. As concerns this clonotype: Its antigen remains unknown.

Via MiXCR, TCRdb re-called the reads, giving one row per CDR3 protein. The table shows roughly 120,000 distinct CDR3 sequences, with 30% to 35% occurring only once. Study-wide points: Cumulated frequencies of public TCR beta families served to identify carriers of CMV plus the relevant HLA. In two of eight donors, the top clonotype was HLA-C-restricted CMV-specific.

This chain connects TRBV11-2 to TRBJ2-7, with D possibly being TRBD2 (5 bases). The source is a human donor in good health (CMV status not recorded). Some clones in this sample may be carry-over from other donors' samples. The sample was CD8+ T cells from cultured PBMCs, taken from culture after CMV antigen stimulation. CDR3 coding DNA: TGTGCCAGCAGCTTAGGCCGGGGTACCTACTACGAGCAGTACTTC. Residues: CASSLGRGTYYEQYF. The full variable domain, its missing parts supplied by reference TRBV11-2 and TRBJ2-7, is EAGVAQSPRYKIIEKRQSVAFWCNPISGHATLYWYQQILGQGPKLLIQFQNNGVVDDSQLPKDRFSAERLKGVDSTLKIQPAKLEDSAVYLCASSLGRGTYYEQYFGPGTRLTVT.